One and the same sample provided the 20 T cell receptor beta chains below, sequenced in a study of T cell repertoires in cytomegalovirus infection. One entry per CDR3 protein, called by TCRdb with MiXCR from the reads. The table lists some 300,000 distinct CDR3 sequences, around 9.1% of them singletons. Material for sequencing was PBMCs. All receptors come from a human donor in good health (CMV status not recorded). Some clones in this sample may be carry-over from other donors' samples.

This clonotype was counted at least ten times. The chain employs TRBV6-2 or TRBV6-3 and TRBJ2-1, with 12 bases lining up with TRBD2. The J segment lost 10 bases and the V segment lost 6 bases, leaving 10 bases of the junction unmatched. Germline V gene sequence: CDR1 MNHEY, CDR2 SVGEGT. This CDR3 is built from 15 residues. In DNA form, the CDR3 reads TGTGCCAGCAGCTCCGGACTAGCGGGGCGTTCGGAGCAGTTCTTC. Translating it yields CASSSGLAGRSEQFF.

This rearrangement joins TRBV20-1 to TRBJ2-5, with TRBD2 as a possible D gene (5 bases). This CDR3 spans 14 amino acids. V shed 3 bases and J shed 5 bases, with 16 bases lying between them. CDR1 is DFQATT and CDR2 is SNEGSKA in the germline V gene (reference sequence). The CDR3 is CSASTPDFWETQYF. CDR3 bases: TGCAGTGCTAGTACCCCGGACTTTTGGGAGACCCAGTACTTC.

The chain recombines TRBV20-1 with TRBJ2-2; either TRBD1 or TRBD2 may fit D (5 bases each). The V end was cut by 3 bases, the J end by 5 bases, with 13 bases between. This CDR3 contains 14 residues. Germline CDR1 is DFQATT and CDR2 is SNEGSKA (reference sequence). Here the CDR3 DNA reads TGCAGTGCTAGTGGGGGAAAGGGGACCGGGGAGCTGTTTTTT. This codes for CSASGGKGTGELFF.

The table lists this clonotype with many counts. This chain links TRBV20-1 with TRBJ2-1; the D gene could be TRBD1 or TRBD2 (5 bases each). Germline assignment: CDR1 DFQATT and CDR2 SNEGSKA (reference sequence). The CDR3 extends over 16 amino acids. V gave up 1 base and J gave up 6 bases, with 19 bases separating them. This CDR3 reads CSARVVDEGQGNEQFF. CDR3 nucleotide sequence: TGCAGTGCTAGAGTTGTAGATGAGGGGCAGGGCAATGAGCAGTTCTTC.

This clonotype was found many times. The chain has TRBV12-3 or TRBV12-4 and TRBJ2-1; either TRBD1 or TRBD2 may supply D (6 bases each). The CDR3 is 11 amino acids. Trimming took 5 bases from V and 11 from J, leaving 10 bases between them. The CDR3, as DNA: TGTGCCAGCAGTGGAGGGGGTAAGCAGTTCTTC. Protein: CASSGGGKQFF.

This clonotype was seen at least ten times. This rearrangement joins TRBV7-8 to TRBJ1-2; D is possibly TRBD1 (6 bases). Germline values: CDR1 SGHVS, CDR2 FQNEAQ. CDR3 length: 13 residues. The germline V and J ends were trimmed by 5 bases and 2 bases, with 9 bases remaining between them. The CDR3 DNA follows: TGTGCCAGCAGCGTCGACAGGAACTATGGCTACACCTTC. Encoded protein: CASSVDRNYGYTF.

Many counts were recorded for this clonotype. This chain links TRBV6-2 or TRBV6-3 with TRBJ2-3; 10 bases match TRBD2. The CDR3 consists of 16 residues. Germline V gene lookup returns CDR1 MNHEY and CDR2 SVGEGT. Losses at the gene ends were 2 bases for V and 7 bases for J; bases not matched to a gene: 9. CDR3 DNA: TGTGCCAGCAGTTACGGTCTAGCGGGGGTTCCCTATACGCAGTATTTT. As protein: CASSYGLAGVPYTQYF.

This clonotype showed up many times. The gene calls are TRBV27 and TRBJ1-1; D may be TRBD1 (6 bases). Germline V gene lookup returns CDR1 MNHEY and CDR2 SMNVEV (reference sequence). CDR3 length: 14 residues. The V end lost 8 bases, the J end lost 5 bases, and 18 bases lay between the germline ends. DNA for the CDR3: TGTGCCAGCGGACAGCTGGGGGGTGGGACTGAAGCTTTCTTT. It translates to CASGQLGGGTEAFF.

A few counts support this clonotype. The chain employs TRBV20-1 and TRBJ2-7; D is unresolved. The CDR3 length is 15 residues. V lost 5 bases and J 3 bases, leaving 20 bases between the germline ends. From germline, CDR1 is DFQATT and CDR2 SNEGSKA (reference sequence). The CDR3: CSAPLPGQIDYEQYV. The CDR3 bases are TGCAGTGCTCCCCTCCCTGGGCAGATTGACTACGAGCAGTACGTC.

This clonotype was counted at least ten times. The chain carries TRBV7-9 and TRBJ2-2, with TRBD2 as a possible D gene (6 bases). This CDR3 is 14 amino acids long. V lost 3 bases and J 4 bases, leaving 9 bases between the germline ends. CDR1 SEHNR and CDR2 FQNEAQ come from the germline V gene (reference sequence). DNA of the CDR3: TGTGCCAGCAGCTTTACTAGCAGCACCGGGGAGCTGTTTTTT. Its translation: CASSFTSSTGELFF.

The CDR3: CSARPGLSYNEQFF. The CDR3 nucleotides read TGCAGTGCTAGGCCCGGGCTCTCCTACAATGAGCAGTTCTTC. This chain connects TRBV20-1 to TRBJ2-1; unclear D gene. V shed 3 bases and J shed 0 bases, with 9 bases lying between them. The CDR3 length is 14 residues. CDR1 and CDR2 (germline): DFQATT, SNEGSKA (reference sequence).

This clonotype was detected many times. The chain joins TRBV4-2 to TRBJ1-1, with unresolved D. V was clipped by 0 bases and J by 2 bases, with 13 bases between them. Germline CDR1 and CDR2: LGHNA and YNFKEQ. This CDR3 has 16 amino acids. CDR3 in DNA: TGTGCCAGCAGCCAAGATCGAACTTGGAGAAACACTGAAGCTTTCTTT. Its translation: CASSQDRTWRNTEAFF.

This clonotype was detected many times. The chain has TRBV6-5 and TRBJ2-7; D possibly corresponds to TRBD1 (5 bases). V lost 2 bases and J lost 4, with 9 bases in between. The germline V gene encodes CDR1 MNHEY and CDR2 SVGAGI. This CDR3 has 13 residues. The CDR3 nucleotides are TGTGCCAGCAGTTACCGGCAGGGTTACGAGCAGTACGTC. Translation: CASSYRQGYEQYV.

The sample holds a few counts of this clonotype. This chain joins TRBV7-9 and TRBJ2-5, with 8 bases aligning to TRBD1. In germline, CDR1 is SEHNR, CDR2 FQNEAQ (reference sequence). The V segment lost 0 bases and the J segment 4 bases; nucleotides outside the gene matches: 10. This CDR3 region has 17 residues. CDR3 nucleotides: TGTGCCAGCAGCTTAGCGCCGGACAGGGCTTTGGTAGAGACCCAGTACTTC. Translation: CASSLAPDRALVETQYF.

This clonotype was detected ten times or more. The chain recombines TRBV28 with TRBJ2-2; the D gene could be TRBD1 or TRBD2 (5 bases each). The CDR3 is 17 residues long. CDR1 MDHEN and CDR2 SYDVKM come from the germline V gene. Trimming took 4 bases from V and 4 from J, leaving 19 bases between them. CDR3 coding DNA: TGTGCCAGCAGTTGGATTGGGGACCATACGGGCACCGGGGAGCTGTTTTTT. Its protein product is CASSWIGDHTGTGELFF.

This clonotype was seen repeatedly, ten times or more. The gene calls are TRBV19 and TRBJ1-5; D gene uncertain. CDR1 is LNHDA, CDR2 SQIVND, per germline (reference sequence). With 4 bases removed from V and 5 bases from J, the gap between germline ends came to 6 bases. CDR3 length: 12 amino acids. Here the CDR3 reads CASSKGDQPQHF. The CDR3 DNA follows: TGTGCCAGTAGTAAGGGTGATCAGCCCCAGCATTTT.

CDR3 nucleotides: TGTGCCAGTAGTACGAGCGGGGGGGCATCCTACGAGCAGTACTTC. Protein product: CASSTSGGASYEQYF. The chain is built from TRBV19 and TRBJ2-7; 10 nucleotides line up with TRBD2. The CDR3 has 15 amino acids. Germline V gives CDR1 LNHDA, CDR2 SQIVND (reference sequence). Trimming removed 4 bases from V and 1 base from J; junction bases left unmatched: 4.

J is TRBJ2-7 and V is TRBV2; possibly TRBD1 for D (5 bases). The V gene's germline CDR1 is SNHLY and CDR2 FYNNEI. This CDR3 region has 12 residues. V was clipped by 7 bases and J by 3 bases, with 10 bases between them. CDR3 DNA: TGTGCCAGCACGGACAACGTCTACGAGCAGTACTTC. This translates into CASTDNVYEQYF.

The rearrangement links TRBV19 to TRBJ2-6; TRBD2 matches 11 bases. CDR3 length: 17 residues. J was trimmed by 2 bases and V by 7 bases; bases with no gene match: 7. Germline V gene sequence: CDR1 LNHDA, CDR2 SQIVND (reference sequence). The DNA of the CDR3 is TGTGCCAGTAACCTACTAGCGGGGGTTACTGGGGCCAACGTCCTGACTTTC. Encoded protein: CASNLLAGVTGANVLTF.

A few counts support this clonotype. The rearrangement uses TRBV3-1 and TRBJ1-1; 8 bases line up with TRBD1. The germline V gene encodes CDR1 LGHDT and CDR2 YNNKEL (reference sequence). The CDR3 runs 14 residues. The J segment lost 7 bases and the V segment lost 2 bases, leaving 6 bases of the junction unmatched. CDR3 sequence reads: CASSQKTDRDEAFF. CDR3 DNA: TGTGCCAGCAGCCAAAAAACGGACAGGGATGAAGCTTTCTTT.